The 18 T cell receptor beta chains below come from one sample, sequenced in a study of T cells in Graves' hyperthyroidism and ophthalmopathy (dated by TCRdb to 2018 to 2020). Libraries came from multiplex PCR. Sequencing instrument: Illumina HiSeq 2000. Amplification of TCR beta CDR3 regions was carried out from RNA transcripts. A first-round RT-PCR of the TCR CDR3 used the HTBI primer set with the Qiagen OneStep RT-PCR kit. TCRdb handled the public reads itself, with Q25 trimming in fastp and clone calling in MiXCR, and kept productive beta chains. A single entry per CDR3 protein holds the most common genes and DNA from its merged rows. In all, the sample holds about 580,000 distinct CDR3 sequences, and around 14% of those were seen once. Clones ranked in the top ten supply 4.5% to 6% of the sample. The sample comprised blood. The receptors were gathered from a woman under 40 with Graves' hyperthyroidism that later progressed to Graves' ophthalmopathy.

This chain connects TRBV6-1 to TRBJ1-5; possibly TRBD1 for D (5 bases). V lost 7 bases, J lost 1 base, and 17 bases lay in between. The CDR3 extends over 16 amino acids. CDR1 is MNHNS and CDR2 is SASEGT in the germline V gene. The CDR3 bases are TGTGCCAGCACGAATTCGGGAGGGGTGAGCAATCAGCCCCAGCATTTT. It is translated as CASTNSGGVSNQPQHF.

This clonotype was counted many times. V is TRBV19 and J is TRBJ1-5, with D hard to call. The V end was cut by 7 bases, the J end by 3 bases, with 13 bases between. Germline CDR1 reads LNHDA; CDR2 reads SQIVND (reference sequence). CDR3 length: 14 residues. Here the CDR3 DNA reads TGTGCCAGTATGAGCAGGTCGGACAATCAGCCCCAGCATTTT. Its protein product is CASMSRSDNQPQHF.

This clonotype appeared many times. The rearrangement links TRBV10-3 to TRBJ1-1; D not resolved. Germline-derived CDR1 and CDR2 are ENHRY and SYGVKD. The V and J ends lost 10 bases and 1 base respectively, with 16 bases between them. CDR3 length: 14 amino acids. The CDR3 sequence is CATLVGQTNTEAFF. The DNA of the CDR3 is TGTGCCACTCTTGTAGGGCAGACGAACACTGAAGCTTTCTTT.

This clonotype was seen many times. V gene TRBV27 combines with J gene TRBJ2-7, with 10 bases identical to TRBD1. With V trimmed by 4 bases and J by 2 bases, 5 bases remained unmatched. Germline V gives CDR1 MNHEY, CDR2 SMNVEV (reference sequence). CDR3 length equals 15 residues. The CDR3 here is CASSYDRGLPYEQYF. CDR3 bases: TGTGCCAGCAGTTACGACAGGGGGCTTCCCTACGAGCAGTACTTC.

The V and J genes are TRBV28 and TRBJ1-5; no clear D. CDR3 size: 14 residues. Germline CDR1 reads MDHEN; CDR2 reads SYDVKM. V lost 3 bases, J lost 7 bases, and 13 bases lay in between. The CDR3 region is CASSFFRTLQPQHF. The DNA for the CDR3 is TGTGCCAGCAGTTTCTTCCGCACCCTCCAGCCCCAGCATTTT.

A remark on this clonotype: A read error may explain this, as a much larger clone is one base away. The chain recombines TRBV5-1 with TRBJ2-7; 7 positions agree with TRBD2. V shed 4 bases, J shed 9 bases, and the junction held 10 bases outside the gene matches. The CDR3 totals 13 residues. The germline CDR1 and CDR2 sequences are SGHRS and YFSETQ. CDR3 coding DNA: TGCGCCAGCAGCCCGGGAGGTAGGGACGGGCAGTACTTC. It is translated as CASSPGGRDGQYF.

This clonotype was seen ten or more times. The J gene is TRBJ2-7, the V gene TRBV27; 9 bases are a match to TRBD1. The CDR3 has 13 residues. The J segment lost 6 bases and the V segment lost 6 bases, leaving 6 bases of the junction unmatched. Looked up from germline, CDR1 is MNHEY and CDR2 is SMNVEV (reference sequence). CDR3 in amino acids: CASSGQGSSEQYF. CDR3 nucleotides: TGTGCCAGCAGCGGACAGGGGTCCAGCGAGCAGTACTTC.

The chain links TRBV20-1 to TRBJ2-7, with TRBD1 matching 7 bases. Germline V gives CDR1 DFQATT, CDR2 SNEGSKA (reference sequence). CDR3 length equals 14 residues. The V and J ends lost 5 bases and 1 base, in that order; junction bases with no gene match: 8. CDR3 nucleotide sequence: TGCAGTGCTTTGGACAGGTCAATTTCCTACGAGCAGTACTTC. Translating gives CSALDRSISYEQYF.

This clonotype occurred many times. The V gene is TRBV19, the J gene TRBJ2-1; TRBD2 is a possible D gene (6 bases). Germline CDR1 LNHDA, CDR2 SQIVND (reference sequence). This CDR3 comprises 11 residues. The V and J ends lost 8 bases and 7 bases respectively, with 9 bases between them. CDR3 protein: CASAGPNEQFF. CDR3 nucleotides: TGTGCCAGTGCGGGACCTAATGAGCAGTTCTTC.

This clonotype was detected many times. The V call is TRBV11-1, the J call TRBJ2-5; 9 bases align to TRBD1. Trimming cost V 6 bases and J 4 bases; bases outside gene matches: 3. Germline CDR1 is SGHAT and CDR2 is FQDESV (reference sequence). The CDR3 spans 13 residues. CDR3 DNA: TGTGCCAGCAGAACAGGGGGCGGAGAGACCCAGTACTTC. Protein: CASRTGGGETQYF.

The table lists this clonotype with many counts. The chain employs TRBV27 and TRBJ1-1; TRBD1 aligns across 8 bases. Germline V gives CDR1 MNHEY, CDR2 SMNVEV (reference sequence). This CDR3 has 15 amino acids. Losses at the gene ends were 0 bases for V and 2 bases for J; bases not matched to a gene: 2. CDR3 nucleotide sequence: TGTGCCAGCAGTTTATCGGGACAGGCCAACACTGAAGCTTTCTTT. It codes for CASSLSGQANTEAFF.

In this sample, this clonotype turned up many times. V is TRBV11-2 and J is TRBJ2-5, with 7 bases identical to TRBD1. Germline assignment: CDR1 SGHAT and CDR2 FQNNGV. There are 13 residues in the CDR3. The ends lost 4 bases at V and 4 bases at J; junction bases unmatched: 3. The CDR3 DNA is TGTGCCAGCAGCTCGGGACAGAGAGAGACCCAGTACTTC. It is translated as CASSSGQRETQYF.

This clonotype came up many times. The chain recombines TRBV29-1 with TRBJ2-3; D remains unclear. With 4 bases removed from V and 5 bases from J, the gap between germline ends came to 16 bases. CDR3 length equals 14 residues. Germline V gene sequence: CDR1 SQVTM, CDR2 ANQGSEA. CDR3 in amino acids: CSVVSLEPVDTQYF. The CDR3 DNA reads TGCAGCGTTGTTTCCCTCGAACCGGTAGATACGCAGTATTTT.

This clonotype was detected many times. This chain connects TRBV6-1 to TRBJ1-2; D unresolved. This CDR3 contains 15 residues. Trimming left V 5 bases short and J 2 bases short, with 15 bases between. The germline gives CDR1 MNHNS, CDR2 SASEGT. The CDR3 DNA is TGTGCCAGCAGTTATAATTCGGCCCAAAACTATGGCTACACCTTC. The encoded protein is CASSYNSAQNYGYTF.

This clonotype has just a few counts. The gene calls are TRBV9 and TRBJ1-5; TRBD1 aligns across 8 bases. This CDR3 is 14 amino acids long. Germline CDR1 reads SGDLS; CDR2 reads YYNGEE. The junction had 6 bases not matched to a gene; V was cut back by 3 bases and J by 7 bases. DNA for the CDR3: TGTGCCAGCAGCGCGGGAGACAGGGGACAGCCCCAGCATTTT. Amino acids: CASSAGDRGQPQHF.

This clonotype was seen more than once but under ten times. The gene calls are TRBV29-1 and TRBJ2-7, with 12 positions matching TRBD1. Losses at the gene ends were 6 bases for V and 5 bases for J; bases not matched to a gene: 8. The CDR3 is made up of 14 amino acids. In germline, CDR1 is SQVTM, CDR2 ANQGSEA. CDR3 bases: TGCAGCGTCCTGGAGGGACAGGGGGCAAACGAGCAGTACTTC. Translating it yields CSVLEGQGANEQYF.

The sample holds many counts of this clonotype. The chain is built from TRBV6-1 and TRBJ1-3; TRBD1 matches at 7 bases. Unmatched junction bases numbered 7, after V lost 6 bases and J lost 2 bases. Germline V CDR1 and CDR2: MNHNS, SASEGT. CDR3 length: 15 amino acids. In DNA, the CDR3 is TGTGCCAGCAGGCGATTGACAGGGACTGGAAACACCATATATTTT. Translated, it gives CASRRLTGTGNTIYF.

The chain couples TRBV6-6 to TRBJ2-3; 10 positions agree with TRBD2. The germline V gene encodes CDR1 MNHNY and CDR2 SVGAGI (reference sequence). Germline trimming cut 2 bases from V and 0 bases from J; bases unmatched to any gene: 5. CDR3 size: 17 residues. The CDR3 DNA is TGTGCCAGCAGTTACGGTTTGGGACTAGCGAGCACAGATACGCAGTATTTT. As protein: CASSYGLGLASTDTQYF.